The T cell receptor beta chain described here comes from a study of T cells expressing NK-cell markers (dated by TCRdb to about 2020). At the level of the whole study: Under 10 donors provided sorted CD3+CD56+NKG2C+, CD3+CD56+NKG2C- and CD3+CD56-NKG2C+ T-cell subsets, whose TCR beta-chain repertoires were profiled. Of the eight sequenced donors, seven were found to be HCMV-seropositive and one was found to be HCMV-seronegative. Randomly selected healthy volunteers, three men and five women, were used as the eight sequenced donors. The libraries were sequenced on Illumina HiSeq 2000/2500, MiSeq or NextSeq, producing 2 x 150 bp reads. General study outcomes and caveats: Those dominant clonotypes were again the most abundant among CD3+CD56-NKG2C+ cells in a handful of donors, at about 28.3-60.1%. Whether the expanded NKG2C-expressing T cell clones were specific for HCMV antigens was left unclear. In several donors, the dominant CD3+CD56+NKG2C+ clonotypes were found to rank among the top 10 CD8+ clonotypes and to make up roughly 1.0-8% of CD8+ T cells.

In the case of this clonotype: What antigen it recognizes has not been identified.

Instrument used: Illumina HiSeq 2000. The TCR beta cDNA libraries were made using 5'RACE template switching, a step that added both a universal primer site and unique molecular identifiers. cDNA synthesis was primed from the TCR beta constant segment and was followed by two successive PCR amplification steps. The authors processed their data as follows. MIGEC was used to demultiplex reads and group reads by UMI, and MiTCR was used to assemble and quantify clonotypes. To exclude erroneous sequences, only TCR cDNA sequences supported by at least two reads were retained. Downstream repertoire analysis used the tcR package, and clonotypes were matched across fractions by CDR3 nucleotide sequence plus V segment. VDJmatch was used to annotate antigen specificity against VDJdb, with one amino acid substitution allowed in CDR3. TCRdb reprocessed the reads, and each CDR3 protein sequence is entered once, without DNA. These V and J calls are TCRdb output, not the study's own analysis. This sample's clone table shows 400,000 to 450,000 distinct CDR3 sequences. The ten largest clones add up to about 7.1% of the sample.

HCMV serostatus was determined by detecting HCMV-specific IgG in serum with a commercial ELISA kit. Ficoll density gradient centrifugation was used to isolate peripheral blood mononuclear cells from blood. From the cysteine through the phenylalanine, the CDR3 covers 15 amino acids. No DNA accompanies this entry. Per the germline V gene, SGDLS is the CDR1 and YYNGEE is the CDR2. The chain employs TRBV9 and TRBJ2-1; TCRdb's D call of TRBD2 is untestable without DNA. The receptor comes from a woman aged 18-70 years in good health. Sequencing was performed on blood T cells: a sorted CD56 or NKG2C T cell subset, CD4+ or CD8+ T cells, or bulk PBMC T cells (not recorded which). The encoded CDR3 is CASSPRVAGYNEQFF.